This T cell receptor (beta chain) was observed in a study of Graves' ophthalmopathy and Graves' hyperthyroidism. About the study: The authors defined stable hyperthyroidism as no ophthalmopathy within 18 months of follow-up.

RNA transcripts yielded amplified TCR beta CDR3 regions. RT-PCR with HTBI primers came first, then second-round multiplex PCR. TCRdb fed the multiplex PCR reads into MiXCR, producing one record per CDR3 protein. Found here are around 1,000,000 distinct CDR3 sequences, about 36% of them singletons; the top ten hold 11%. The length of the CDR3 is 12 residues. CDR1 is SGHVS, CDR2 FQNEAQ, per germline. V shed 8 bases and J shed 4 bases, with 8 bases lying between them. Whole-study findings and limits: A model built from 13 signatures distinguished ophthalmopathy from stable hyperthyroidism with 87.88% sensitivity and approximately 82% specificity.

This clonotype was counted at least ten times. Antigen specificity is unknown. Participants with hyperthyroidism, aged 18 to 65, were newly diagnosed with under 2 months' duration. The source of this sequence is an adult man with Graves' hyperthyroidism. Sequencing used peripheral blood or thyroid tissue (not recorded which). V is TRBV7-8 and J is TRBJ1-4, with D tentatively TRBD1 (5 bases). The CDR3 coding sequence is TGTGCCAGCGCCGGGGGTAATGAAAAACTGTTTTTT. Amino acid sequence: CASAGGNEKLFF.